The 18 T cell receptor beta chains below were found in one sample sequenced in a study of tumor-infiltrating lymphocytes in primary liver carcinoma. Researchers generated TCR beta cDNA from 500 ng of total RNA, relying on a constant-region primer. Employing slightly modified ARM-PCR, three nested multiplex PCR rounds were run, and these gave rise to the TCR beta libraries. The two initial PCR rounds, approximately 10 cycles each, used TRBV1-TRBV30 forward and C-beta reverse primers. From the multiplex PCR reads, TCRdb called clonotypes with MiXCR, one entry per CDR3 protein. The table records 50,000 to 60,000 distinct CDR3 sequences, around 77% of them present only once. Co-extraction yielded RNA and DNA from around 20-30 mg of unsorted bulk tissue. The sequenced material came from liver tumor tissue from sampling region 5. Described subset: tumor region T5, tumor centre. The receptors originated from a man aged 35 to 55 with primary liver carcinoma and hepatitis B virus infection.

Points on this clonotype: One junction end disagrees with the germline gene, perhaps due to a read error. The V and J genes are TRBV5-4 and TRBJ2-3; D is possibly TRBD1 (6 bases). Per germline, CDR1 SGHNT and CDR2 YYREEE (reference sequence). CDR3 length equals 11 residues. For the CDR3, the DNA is TGTGCCGGCAGCCACAACGAGAGGACAGATTTT. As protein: CAGSHNERTDF.

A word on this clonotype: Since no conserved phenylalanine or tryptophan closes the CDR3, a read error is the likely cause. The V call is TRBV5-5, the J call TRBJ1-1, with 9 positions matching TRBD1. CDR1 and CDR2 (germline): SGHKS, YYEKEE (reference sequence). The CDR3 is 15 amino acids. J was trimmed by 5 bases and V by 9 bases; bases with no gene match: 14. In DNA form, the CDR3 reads TGTGCCAATAGCTTGTTCGAGACAGGGGGTACTGAAGCTTTCTAT. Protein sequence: CANSLFETGGTEAFY.

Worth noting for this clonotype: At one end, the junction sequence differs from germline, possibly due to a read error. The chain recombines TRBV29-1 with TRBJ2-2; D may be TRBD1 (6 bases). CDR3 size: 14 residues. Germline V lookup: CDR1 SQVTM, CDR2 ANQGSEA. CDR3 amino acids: CSDATGSGTWELFF. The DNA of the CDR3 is TGCAGCGATGCGACAGGCAGTGGCACCTGGGAGCTGTTTTTT.

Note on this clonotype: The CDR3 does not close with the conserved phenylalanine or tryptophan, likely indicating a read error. This CDR3 is CASSVTSGARSEQYL. The CDR3 DNA reads as TGTGCCAGTAGCGTAACTAGCGGAGCTAGGTCCGAGCAGTACTTA. The genes are TRBV7-8 and TRBJ2-7, with 8 bases fitting TRBD2. This CDR3 is built from 15 residues. Losses at the gene ends were 9 bases for V and 6 bases for J; bases not matched to a gene: 16. Germline V gene data show CDR1 as SGHVS and CDR2 as FQNEAQ.

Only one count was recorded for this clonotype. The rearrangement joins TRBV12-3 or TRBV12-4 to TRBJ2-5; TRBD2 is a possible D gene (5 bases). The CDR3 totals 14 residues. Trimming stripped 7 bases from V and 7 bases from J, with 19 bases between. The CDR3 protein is CASISREDLLTQYF. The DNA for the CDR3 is TGTGCCAGCATCTCCCGGGAAGATCTGTTGACCCAGTACTTC.

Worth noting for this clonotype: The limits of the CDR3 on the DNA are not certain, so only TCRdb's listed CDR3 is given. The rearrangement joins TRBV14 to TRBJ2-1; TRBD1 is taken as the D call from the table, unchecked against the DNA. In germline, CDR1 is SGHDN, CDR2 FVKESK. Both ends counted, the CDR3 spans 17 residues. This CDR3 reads CARSQVGQGTGYNEQFF.

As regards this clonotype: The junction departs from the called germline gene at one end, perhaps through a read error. The CDR3 region has the DNA TGTGCCAGCAGCCCGACGGCAGTCACCGAGCACTACTTC. It encodes CASSPTAVTEHYF. The V gene is TRBV11-2, the J gene TRBJ2-7; D gene unclear. Germline V gene lookup returns CDR1 SGHAT and CDR2 FQNNGV. The CDR3 consists of 13 residues.

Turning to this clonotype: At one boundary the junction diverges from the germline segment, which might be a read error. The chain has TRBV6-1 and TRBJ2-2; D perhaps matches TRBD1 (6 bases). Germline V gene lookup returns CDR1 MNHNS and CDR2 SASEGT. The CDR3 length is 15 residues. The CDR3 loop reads CASSVMPQGTGKLFF. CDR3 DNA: TGTGCCAGCAGTGTTATGCCTCAGGGGACCGGGAAGCTGTTTTTT.

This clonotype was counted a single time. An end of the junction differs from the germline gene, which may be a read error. The DNA of the CDR3 is TGTACCAGCAGCGCGACAGGGGGCGGCGAGACCCAGTACTTC. Protein: CTSSATGGGETQYF. The chain links TRBV11-2 to TRBJ2-5; TRBD1 agrees at 10 bases. The CDR3 runs to 14 residues. Germline CDR1 and CDR2: SGHAT and FQNNGV.

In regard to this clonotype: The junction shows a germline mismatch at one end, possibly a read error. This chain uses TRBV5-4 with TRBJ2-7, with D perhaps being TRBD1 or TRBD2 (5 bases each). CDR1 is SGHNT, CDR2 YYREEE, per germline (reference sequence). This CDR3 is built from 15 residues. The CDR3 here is CASSTSSDGTHEQYF. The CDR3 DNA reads TGTGCCAGCAGCACCTCGAGTGACGGGACCCACGAGCAGTACTTT.

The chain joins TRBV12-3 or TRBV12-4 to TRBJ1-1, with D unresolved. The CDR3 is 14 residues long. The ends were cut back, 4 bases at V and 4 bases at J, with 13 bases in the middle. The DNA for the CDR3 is TGTGCCAGCAGTTCGGGCCGGCTCCTCACTGAAGCTTTCTTT. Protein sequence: CASSSGRLLTEAFF.

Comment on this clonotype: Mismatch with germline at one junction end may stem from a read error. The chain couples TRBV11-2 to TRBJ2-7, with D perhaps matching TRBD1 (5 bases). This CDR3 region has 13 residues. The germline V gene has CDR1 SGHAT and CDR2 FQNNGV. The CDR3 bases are TGTGCCAGCTCTAACAGGAACTCCTACAAGCAGTACTTC. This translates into CASSNRNSYKQYF.

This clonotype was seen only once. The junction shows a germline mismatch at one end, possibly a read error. The CDR3 nucleotides read TGTGACAGCAGCTCTGGGGGAAGCTCTGTTGGAGCTCGCACAGATACACAGTATTTC. Translation: CDSSSGGSSVGARTDTQYF. The rearrangement joins TRBV11-1 to TRBJ2-3; perhaps D is TRBD1 or TRBD2 (5 bases each). CDR3 length: 19 residues. CDR1 SGHAT and CDR2 FQDESV come from the germline V gene (reference sequence).

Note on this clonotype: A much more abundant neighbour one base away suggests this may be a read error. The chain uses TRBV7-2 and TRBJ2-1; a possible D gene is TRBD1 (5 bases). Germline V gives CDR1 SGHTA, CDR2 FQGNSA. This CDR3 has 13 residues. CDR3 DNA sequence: TGTGCCAGCATCTTAGCCAAGGGGAATGAGCAGTTCTTC. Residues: CASILAKGNEQFF. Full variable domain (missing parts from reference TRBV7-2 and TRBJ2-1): GAGVSQSPSNKVTEKGKDVELRCDPISGHTALYWYRQSLGQGLEFLIYFQGNSAPDKSGLPSDRFSAERTGGSVSTLTIQRTQQEDSAVYLCASILAKGNEQFFGPGTRLTVL.

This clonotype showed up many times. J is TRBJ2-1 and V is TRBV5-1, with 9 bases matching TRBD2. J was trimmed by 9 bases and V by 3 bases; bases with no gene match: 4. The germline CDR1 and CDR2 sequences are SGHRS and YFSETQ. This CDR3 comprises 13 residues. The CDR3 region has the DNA TGCGCCAGCAGCTCGACGGGACTAGCTGAGCAGTTCTTC. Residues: CASSSTGLAEQFF.

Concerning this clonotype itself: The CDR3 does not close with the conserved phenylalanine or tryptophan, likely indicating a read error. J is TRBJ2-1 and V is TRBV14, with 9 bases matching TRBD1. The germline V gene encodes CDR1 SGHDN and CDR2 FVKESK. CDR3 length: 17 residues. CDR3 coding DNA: TGTGCCAGCAGCCAGGAGGGTCAGGGGACAGGGTACAATGGGCAGTTCCTC. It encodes CASSQEGQGTGYNGQFL.

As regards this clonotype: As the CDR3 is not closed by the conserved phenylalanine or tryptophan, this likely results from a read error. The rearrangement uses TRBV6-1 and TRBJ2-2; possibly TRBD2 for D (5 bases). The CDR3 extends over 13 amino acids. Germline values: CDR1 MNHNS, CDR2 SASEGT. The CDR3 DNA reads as TGTGTCAGCAGTCGGGTTTTCACCGGGAAGCTGTTTTCT. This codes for CVSSRVFTGKLFS.

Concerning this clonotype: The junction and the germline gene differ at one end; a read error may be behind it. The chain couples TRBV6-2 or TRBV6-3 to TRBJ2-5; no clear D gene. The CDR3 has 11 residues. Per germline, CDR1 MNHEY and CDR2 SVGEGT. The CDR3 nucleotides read TGTGCCAGTAGTTCCGTCCAGACCCGGTACTTC. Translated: CASSSVQTRYF.